Listed below are T cell receptor beta chains from one sample, sequenced in a study of cytomegalovirus exposure and HLA in healthy donors. Data came from immunoSEQ multiplex PCR; TCRdb stores just in-frame clones and leaves some out. The sample carries 200,000 to 250,000 clones, roughly 83% recorded once. Sequencing input: PBMCs. These receptors all stem from a woman under 40 in good health and CMV-seropositive. The CDR3 runs from the conserved cysteine through the conserved F or W. D genes are given only for firm matches. Clone size is shown for a subset of rows, as once, few, many or a class of expanded clone.

V gene,D gene,clone size,J gene,CDR3 DNA,CDR3 protein
TRBV11-2,NA,NA,TRBJ2-7,TGTGCCAGCAGCCTCCAGGACTACGAGCAGTACTTC,CASSLQDYEQYF
TRBV29-1,TRBD1,NA,TRBJ2-5,TGCAGCGTTGAAGATCCCCGGGGCAGGGGGCCAGAGACCCAGTACTTC,CSVEDPRGRGPETQYF
TRBV2,TRBD1,NA,TRBJ1-2,TGTGCCAGCAGTGGAGCCACAGGGGGCGTGCATGGCTACACCTTC,CASSGATGGVHGYTF
TRBV11-2,TRBD1,NA,TRBJ2-7,TGTGCCAGCAGCTTATTGGGACAGAGCTCCTACGAGCAGTACTTC,CASSLLGQSSYEQYF
TRBV7-9,NA,NA,TRBJ2-3,TGTGCCAGCAGCCCTGCCATTGGGGTGGATACGCAGTATTTT,CASSPAIGVDTQYF
TRBV6-7,TRBD2,once,TRBJ2-7,TGTGCCAGCAGCCAAACCGGGACTAGCGAATCCTACGAGCAGTACTTC,CASSQTGTSESYEQYF
TRBV14,NA,NA,TRBJ2-7,TGTGCCAGCAGCCATTTCGCCTACGAGCAGTACTTC,CASSHFAYEQYF
TRBV29-1,NA,NA,TRBJ1-2,TGCAGCGTTGAAGTAAGGCAGCCGAGACTCTATGGCTACACCTTC,CSVEVRQPRLYGYTF
TRBV6-5,NA,NA,TRBJ1-1,TGTGCCAGCAGCCAAACGCAGGGCAGCACTGAAGCTTTCTTT,CASSQTQGSTEAFF
TRBV4-1,NA,NA,TRBJ1-3,TGCGCCAGCAGCTCCATCCGTTTGGCAGACACCATATATTTT,CASSSIRLADTIYF
TRBV11-2,NA,NA,TRBJ2-5,TGTGCCAGCAGCTACATAGAGACCCAGTACTTC,CASSYIETQYF
TRBV7-9,NA,NA,TRBJ1-5,TGTGCCAGCAGCGAAGGTCCAAATCAGCCCCAGCATTTT,CASSEGPNQPQHF
TRBV6-1,TRBD1,NA,TRBJ1-2,TGTGCCAGCAGTGACCCGGGACAGGTCGAGTATGGCTACACCTTC,CASSDPGQVEYGYTF
TRBV27,TRBD1,NA,TRBJ1-1,TGTGCCAGCAGCCGACCGGGACAGGGGGGAGGAATGAACACTGAAGCTTTCTTT,CASSRPGQGGGMNTEAFF
TRBV6-5,NA,NA,TRBJ1-2,TGTGCCAGCAGTTACTCAGGGATTTATGGCTACACCTTC,CASSYSGIYGYTF
TRBV20-1,NA,few,TRBJ1-3,TGCAGTGCCAACCCAGGGTCTGGCATATATTTT,CSANPGSGIYF
TRBV2,NA,NA,TRBJ1-5,TGTGCCAGCAGTGGGAAGGGTTATCAGCCCCAGCATTTT,CASSGKGYQPQHF
TRBV28,NA,NA,TRBJ2-7,TGTGCCAGCAGTTGGTCGTACGAGCAGTACTTC,CASSWSYEQYF
TRBV2,NA,NA,TRBJ1-3,TGTGCCAGCCGGCTCGCTGGAAACACCATATATTTT,CASRLAGNTIYF
TRBV6-6,NA,NA,TRBJ2-7,TGTGCCAGCAGTTCAACTACCATATTTTACGAGCAGTACTTC,CASSSTTIFYEQYF
TRBV5-1,NA,NA,TRBJ1-2,TGCGCCAGCAGCTTGGCCGGGGATGGTGGCTACACCTTC,CASSLAGDGGYTF
TRBV27,NA,NA,TRBJ1-1,TGTGCCAGCCGCGTATTGGGGGAGAACACTGAAGCTTTCTTT,CASRVLGENTEAFF
TRBV18,TRBD2,NA,TRBJ2-7,TGTGCCAGCTCACCACCGTCGGGGGGTCACACCTACGAGCAGTACTTC,CASSPPSGGHTYEQYF
TRBV27,TRBD2,NA,TRBJ2-1,TGTGCCAGCAGGACGAGCGGGATCTACAATGAGCAGTTCTTC,CASRTSGIYNEQFF
TRBV20-1,NA,NA,TRBJ2-5,TGCAGTGGGAGTAAAGAGACCCAGTACTTC,CSGSKETQYF
TRBV27,TRBD1,NA,TRBJ2-7,TGTGCCAGCAGTCGACCGGGACAGGGGAACTACGAGCAGTACTTC,CASSRPGQGNYEQYF
TRBV6-4,NA,NA,TRBJ1-1,TGTGCCAGCAGTGAAGCGAGGAACACTGAAGCTTTCTTT,CASSEARNTEAFF
TRBV28,TRBD1,once,TRBJ1-1,TGTGCCAGCAGCTCTGACAGGGCCCACCAGATGAACACTGAAGCTTTCTTT,CASSSDRAHQMNTEAFF
TRBV27,NA,NA,TRBJ1-1,TGTGCCAGCAGTTTTCGGGGGATGAACACTGAAGCTTTCTTT,CASSFRGMNTEAFF
TRBV19,NA,NA,TRBJ1-5,TGTGCCACCAACAACTTTAACCAGGGCAATCAGCCCCAGCATTTT,CATNNFNQGNQPQHF
TRBV6-5,NA,NA,TRBJ1-5,TGTGCCAGCAGCCGCGACTTCAGGGAAGGGCAGCCCCAGCATTTT,CASSRDFREGQPQHF
TRBV6-6,TRBD1,once,TRBJ1-2,TGTGCCAGCAGTGTAACTGGACAGGGGGGGTATGGCTACACCTTC,CASSVTGQGGYGYTF
TRBV6-6,TRBD1,NA,TRBJ1-5,TGTGCCAGCACCCGACAGGGAATGAATCAGCCCCAGCATTTT,CASTRQGMNQPQHF
TRBV7-9,NA,NA,TRBJ1-5,TGTGCCAGCAGCTTGGCGGATAGCAATCAGCCCCAGCATTTT,CASSLADSNQPQHF
TRBV27,NA,NA,TRBJ2-4,TGTGCCAGCAGTTCAGTGACAGACGTAGAATTAGCCAAAAACATTCAGTACTTC,CASSSVTDVELAKNIQYF
TRBV4-1,TRBD1,NA,TRBJ1-2,TGCGCCAGCAGCCAAGATGAACAGGGGAGCTATGGCTACACCTTC,CASSQDEQGSYGYTF
TRBV5-6,NA,NA,TRBJ1-5,TGTGCCAGCAGCTTTGACAGCAATCAGCCCCAGCATTTT,CASSFDSNQPQHF
TRBV5-1,NA,NA,TRBJ1-2,TGCGCCAGCAGCTTGGCAACGACCTATGGCTACACCTTC,CASSLATTYGYTF
TRBV30,NA,NA,TRBJ2-7,TGTGCCTGGATGGGTCGGTACGAGCAGTACTTC,CAWMGRYEQYF
TRBV6-1,TRBD1,once,TRBJ1-2,TGTGCCATTTACTGGACAGGGTTCCCCTATGGCTACACCTTC,CAIYWTGFPYGYTF
TRBV2,TRBD1,NA,TRBJ1-4,TGTGCCAGCAGTGACTCTCGCGAGGGAGGGACAGGGCAGGGAAAACTGTTTTTT,CASSDSREGGTGQGKLFF
TRBV9,TRBD2,NA,TRBJ2-1,TGTGCCAGCAGCGAGACTAGCGGGACTAATAATGAGCAGTTCTTC,CASSETSGTNNEQFF
TRBV27,NA,NA,TRBJ2-2,TGTGCCAGCAGTTTATGGTCTTGGGGAACCGGGGAGCTGTTTTTT,CASSLWSWGTGELFF
TRBV5-1,NA,NA,TRBJ2-1,TGCGCCAGCAGCAACCGAAAGAATGAGCAGTTCTTC,CASSNRKNEQFF
TRBV5-6,NA,NA,TRBJ2-7,TGTGCCAGCAGCTTGTATTCCGGGGGCTATTCCTCCTACGAGCAGTACTTC,CASSLYSGGYSSYEQYF
TRBV7-2,NA,NA,TRBJ2-3,TGTGCCAGCAGCACCTTTGCGGATACGCAGTATTTT,CASSTFADTQYF